The rows below give T cell receptor beta chains drawn from one sample of a study of T-cell memory formation after mild COVID-19. TCRdb reanalysed the 5' RACE reads using MiXCR and keeps one entry per CDR3 protein. The data contain some 160,000 distinct CDR3 sequences, over 10% of them seen just once; the ten biggest clones take up 2.5% to 3.5%. Sequenced input: PBMCs or a T cell subset sorted from them (not recorded which). Source of these receptors: a man aged 18 to 35 who had mild COVID-19 (a few samples of this study predate the infection). Cell type and time point are not known. CDR3s include the opening cysteine and the closing phenylalanine or tryptophan. The D gene is left open where the match is weak. A row's size may be missing; if present it is once, few, many or a size class.

TRBJ2-7,NA,TRBV5-1,NA,CASTLSGDLSYEQYF,TGCGCCAGCACCCTCTCGGGGGACCTCTCCTACGAGCAGTACTTC
TRBJ2-1,NA,TRBV5-1,NA,CASRWRGRNNEQFF,TGCGCCAGCAGGTGGCGGGGACGAAACAATGAGCAGTTCTTC
TRBJ1-6,NA,TRBV27,NA,CASSPRLRTENSPLHF,TGTGCCAGCAGTCCGCGACTACGGACAGAAAATTCACCCCTCCACTTT
TRBJ1-5,TRBD1,TRBV24-1,few,CATSDPGTDQPQHF,TGTGCCACCAGTGACCCGGGGACAGATCAGCCCCAGCATTTT
TRBJ2-4,TRBD1,TRBV7-8,few,CASSLTHGQGENIQYF,TGTGCCAGCAGCTTAACTCATGGACAGGGGGAAAACATTCAGTACTTC
TRBJ1-5,TRBD1,TRBV2,few,CASGGTGAQPQHF,TGTGCCAGCGGGGGGACAGGGGCCCAGCCCCAGCATTTT
TRBJ2-7,NA,TRBV20-1,NA,CSVIGGDEQYF,TGCAGTGTGATCGGGGGCGACGAGCAGTACTTC
TRBJ1-4,NA,TRBV7-6,NA,CASSLGRPGQEKLFF,TGTGCCAGCAGCTTGGGAAGACCGGGCCAAGAAAAACTGTTTTTT
TRBJ2-7,NA,TRBV7-2,NA,CASSTRGRVGEQYF,TGTGCCAGCAGCACTAGGGGCAGGGTTGGCGAGCAGTACTTC
TRBJ2-1,TRBD1,TRBV7-7,few,CASSLGGVGAEQFF,TGTGCTAGCAGCTTAGGGGGCGTCGGGGCTGAGCAGTTCTTC
TRBJ2-5,TRBD1,TRBV10-3,NA,CATRPWDSQTPPPAGQETQYF,TGTGCCACCCGTCCTTGGGACAGCCAGACGCCTCCCCCAGCCGGACAAGAGACCCAGTACTTC
TRBJ2-2,NA,TRBV5-4,NA,CASSLAIRGRAGELFF,TGTGCCAGCAGCTTGGCCATTCGGGGTCGCGCCGGGGAGCTGTTTTTT
TRBJ2-1,TRBD2,TRBV11-2,few,CASSLLAGGLYNEQFF,TGTGCCAGCAGCTTATTAGCGGGGGGGCTTTATAATGAGCAGTTCTTC
TRBJ1-3,NA,TRBV6-5,few,CASSLSRSGNTIYF,TGTGCCAGCAGCCTCAGCCGTTCTGGAAACACCATATATTTT
TRBJ2-3,NA,TRBV30,NA,CAWNHTDLHTQYF,TGTGCCTGGAACCATACCGACCTCCATACGCAGTATTTT
TRBJ1-3,NA,TRBV7-2,NA,CASSWGGSLDTIYF,TGTGCCAGCAGCTGGGGGGGGAGTTTGGACACCATATATTTT
TRBJ1-1,TRBD1,TRBV30,NA,CAWDRDTEAFF,TGTGCCTGGGACAGGGACACTGAAGCTTTCTTT
TRBJ1-6,NA,TRBV7-2,NA,CASSLRGRRNSPLHF,TGTGCCAGCAGCTTACGGGGCAGGAGGAATTCACCCCTCCACTTT
TRBJ2-7,NA,TRBV7-8,once,CASISPTGYEQYF,TGTGCCAGCATTTCCCCGACTGGCTACGAGCAGTACTTC
TRBJ2-1,NA,TRBV4-3,few,CASSQSRGGREQFF,TGCGCCAGCAGCCAGTCGAGGGGAGGACGTGAGCAGTTCTTC
TRBJ1-1,TRBD1,TRBV5-1,NA,CASSSDRVFTEAFF,TGCGCCAGCAGCTCTGACAGGGTATTCACTGAAGCTTTCTTT
TRBJ1-2,NA,TRBV7-8,NA,CASSIVTQGGYGYTF,TGTGCCAGCAGCATAGTAACGCAGGGCGGCTATGGCTACACCTTC
TRBJ2-1,NA,TRBV7-3,NA,CASSFGAEQFF,TGTGCCAGCAGCTTCGGGGCTGAGCAGTTCTTC
TRBJ2-7,TRBD1,TRBV4-1,few,CASSHATGTGESYEQYF,TGCGCCAGCAGCCACGCTACCGGGACAGGGGAGTCCTACGAGCAGTACTTC
TRBJ2-3,NA,TRBV7-9,NA,CASPFGGGEWGTDTQYF,TGTGCCAGCCCCTTTGGGGGGGGCGAGTGGGGCACAGATACGCAGTATTTT
TRBJ2-5,NA,TRBV7-9,NA,CASSLTPSLAGFQETQYF,TGTGCCAGCAGCTTAACCCCCAGCCTGGCGGGGTTCCAAGAGACCCAGTACTTC
TRBJ2-7,TRBD1,TRBV27,NA,CASRRTGESSYEQYF,TGTGCCAGCAGGCGCACAGGGGAGTCCTCCTACGAGCAGTACTTC
TRBJ1-3,NA,TRBV7-9,NA,CASSPGQIAGNTIYF,TGTGCCAGCAGCCCAGGACAAATCGCTGGAAACACCATATATTTT
TRBJ1-2,NA,TRBV5-1,many,CASSQDSPNYGYTF,TGCGCCAGCAGCCAAGACAGCCCTAACTATGGCTACACCTTC
TRBJ2-3,NA,TRBV6-5,NA,CASSYSIQRPNTQYF,TGTGCCAGCAGTTACTCGATTCAGCGCCCCAATACGCAGTATTTT
TRBJ2-2,NA,TRBV12-3/TRBV12-4,few,CASTPVRHLSGELFF,TGTGCCAGCACCCCGGTACGACACCTAAGCGGGGAGCTGTTTTTT
TRBJ2-5,TRBD2,TRBV9,NA,CASSGGTSGGSQETQYF,TGTGCCAGCAGCGGGGGGACTAGCGGGGGTTCCCAAGAGACCCAGTACTTC
TRBJ2-3,TRBD1,TRBV5-1,NA,CASSSLTGDTDTQYF,TGCGCCAGCAGCTCGCTGACAGGGGACACAGATACGCAGTATTTT
TRBJ2-5,TRBD2,TRBV29-1,NA,CSVFRTSGGPRETQYF,TGCAGCGTTTTCAGGACTAGCGGGGGGCCTCGAGAGACCCAGTACTTC
TRBJ1-2,NA,TRBV7-2,NA,CASSLGQNSGYTF,TGTGCCAGCAGCTTAGGGCAGAATAGTGGCTACACCTTC